The 16 T cell receptor beta chains presented below share a single source sample, sequenced in a study of graft-versus-host responses after intestinal transplantation. Produced via immunoSEQ multiplex PCR; TCRdb's table is partial and in-frame only. The sample has around 96,000 clones; approximately 90% are singletons. Their specific antigens are unknown. The source was unstimulated CD4+ T cells sorted from spleen or lymph node cells, collected before intestinal transplant. Source of these receptors: a human donor who received an intestinal transplant.

The V call is TRBV7-9, the J call TRBJ1-1; D unclear. The CDR3 is 14 residues long. Germline CDR1 SEHNR, CDR2 FQNEAQ (reference sequence). Trimming shortened V by 1 base and J by 4 bases, and 10 bases separated the two germline ends. The CDR3 region is CASSLDRRPTEAFF. The CDR3 DNA follows: TGTGCCAGCAGCTTAGACAGACGGCCCACTGAAGCTTTCTTT.

The chain couples TRBV5-1 to TRBJ1-1; D might be TRBD1 (5 bases). The V gene's germline CDR1 is SGHRS and CDR2 YFSETQ. The CDR3 is 14 amino acids. The V end was cut by 0 bases, the J end by 1 base, with 7 bases between. CDR3 sequence: CASSLGRENTEAFF. The CDR3 region has the DNA TGCGCCAGCAGCTTGGGCAGGGAGAACACTGAAGCTTTCTTT.

The rearrangement uses TRBV28 and TRBJ2-7; the D is unclear. Germline V gives CDR1 MDHEN, CDR2 SYDVKM. The CDR3 is made up of 16 amino acids. V was clipped by 1 base and J by 0 bases, with 13 bases between them. The CDR3 DNA sequence: TGTGCCAGCAGTTTATTCCCCTCCACGGGCTCCTACGAGCAGTACTTC. Residues: CASSLFPSTGSYEQYF.

The CDR3 here is CASSPLQTSGGPDTQYF. The CDR3 bases are TGTGCCAGCAGTCCACTACAGACTAGCGGGGGTCCAGATACGCAGTATTTT. This chain uses TRBV2 with TRBJ2-3; TRBD2 matches at 12 bases. This CDR3 contains 17 residues. With 5 bases clipped from V and 4 bases from J, the junction kept 10 bases outside the gene matches. CDR1 is SNHLY and CDR2 is FYNNEI in the germline V gene. The full variable domain, its missing parts supplied by reference TRBV2 and TRBJ2-3, is EPEVTQTPSHQVTQMGQEVILRCVPISNHLYFYWYRQILGQKVEFLVSFYNNEISEKSEIFDDQFSVERPDGSNFTLKIRSTKLEDSAMYFCASSPLQTSGGPDTQYFGPGTRLTVL.

The chain couples TRBV2 to TRBJ2-1; TRBD2 is a possible D gene (5 bases). Germline V gene sequence: CDR1 SNHLY, CDR2 FYNNEI. Trimming stripped 4 bases from V and 1 base from J, with 11 bases between. The CDR3 is 15 amino acids. CDR3 in amino acids: CASSGTGNSYNEQFF. The CDR3 DNA reads as TGTGCCAGCAGTGGGACGGGGAATTCCTACAATGAGCAGTTCTTC.

V and J are TRBV27 and TRBJ1-5; D is unclear. Per germline, CDR1 MNHEY and CDR2 SMNVEV (reference sequence). This CDR3 region has 13 residues. V gave up 3 bases and J gave up 6 bases, with 9 bases separating them. CDR3 DNA sequence: TGTGCCAGCAGTTTGTCGGCGGGTCAGCCCCAGCATTTT. It translates to CASSLSAGQPQHF.

The chain is built from TRBV28 and TRBJ1-1, with D possibly TRBD1 on 6 matching bases. The V and J ends lost 6 bases and 4 bases respectively, with 6 bases between them. Looked up from germline, CDR1 is MDHEN and CDR2 is SYDVKM. This CDR3 contains 11 residues. The CDR3 coding sequence is TGTGCCAGCAGACAGGGCACTGAAGCTTTCTTT. The encoded protein is CASRQGTEAFF.

The V call is TRBV4-2, the J call TRBJ2-6; 9 positions agree with TRBD1. Germline V CDR1 and CDR2: LGHNA, YNFKEQ. The CDR3 loop spans 17 amino acids. The junction had 2 bases not matched to a gene; V was cut back by 0 bases and J by 2 bases. The CDR3 bases are TGTGCCAGCAGCCAAGATTACAGGGGGCCTGGGGCCAACGTCCTGACTTTC. Translating it yields CASSQDYRGPGANVLTF.

This chain uses TRBV11-3 with TRBJ1-1, with 7 positions matching TRBD1. V shed 3 bases and J 3 bases; nucleotides not matched to a gene: 7. The CDR3 runs to 15 residues. Per the germline V gene, CDR1 is SGHNT and CDR2 is YENEEA. The CDR3 nucleotides are TGTGCCAGCAGCTTCAGACAGGGTGGGGACACTGAAGCTTTCTTT. Translating it yields CASSFRQGGDTEAFF.

The chain has TRBV4-3 and TRBJ2-7, with D maybe TRBD1 (5 bases). The length of the CDR3 is 16 residues. V was trimmed by 0 bases and J by 2 bases, leaving 14 bases between them. Per the germline V gene, CDR1 is LGHNA and CDR2 is YSLEER. The CDR3 reads CASSQDGTGTTYEQYF. CDR3 bases: TGCGCCAGCAGCCAAGATGGTACAGGTACGACCTACGAGCAGTACTTC.

The chain carries TRBV5-4 and TRBJ2-3; the match to TRBD2 covers 8 bases. Germline trimming cut 4 bases from V and 4 bases from J; bases unmatched to any gene: 8. The CDR3 totals 15 residues. The germline gives CDR1 SGHNT, CDR2 YYREEE (reference sequence). The CDR3 here is CASSLGLAGPDTQYF. The CDR3 nucleotides read TGTGCCAGCAGCCTGGGGCTAGCGGGCCCAGATACGCAGTATTTT. Looking up the rest from reference TRBV5-4 and TRBJ2-3 gives the full variable domain: ETGVTQSPTHLIKTRGQQVTLRCSSQSGHNTVSWYQQALGQGPQFIFQYYREEENGRGNFPPRFSGLQFPNYSSELNVNALELDDSALYLCASSLGLAGPDTQYFGPGTRLTVL.

The chain combines TRBV5-4 with TRBJ2-1; D remains unclear. Germline CDR1 reads SGHNT; CDR2 reads YYREEE (reference sequence). The CDR3 spans 15 residues. V was cut by 0 bases and J by 6 bases, with 13 bases left in between. The CDR3 DNA reads TGTGCCAGCAGCTTGGGGCTAGGAGTGGGCAATGAGCAGTTCTTC. Residues: CASSLGLGVGNEQFF.

This chain links TRBV18 with TRBJ2-7, with D possibly matching TRBD1 (5 bases). V lost 4 bases to trimming and J lost 4 bases, with 17 bases between them. This CDR3 contains 15 residues. From germline, CDR1 is KGHSH and CDR2 LQKENI. The CDR3 region has the DNA TGTGCCAGCTCACGGCAGGGTTCTTTGCAGTACGAGCAGTACTTC. This sequence encodes CASSRQGSLQYEQYF.

This clone was detected only once. This sequence joins TRBV7-2 and TRBJ2-3; TRBD1 matches at 9 bases. CDR3 length equals 16 residues. Germline loops: CDR1 SGHTA, CDR2 FQGNSA. Germline trimming cut 5 bases from V and 6 bases from J; bases unmatched to any gene: 12. CDR3 bases: TGTGCCAGCAGCCGGAACAGGGGGCCGGTCGACGATACGCAGTATTTT. It encodes CASSRNRGPVDDTQYF.

This chain links TRBV19 with TRBJ1-1; 8 positions match TRBD1. Trimming at V came to 5 bases and at J to 5 bases, leaving 10 bases not matched to a gene. The CDR3 has 15 amino acids. In germline, CDR1 is LNHDA, CDR2 SQIVND (reference sequence). The CDR3 coding sequence is TGTGCCAGTAGTCGCCCCGGGACAGGAGGTACTGAAGCTTTCTTT. Amino acid sequence: CASSRPGTGGTEAFF.

This rearrangement joins TRBV10-2 to TRBJ2-7; 8 nucleotides agree with TRBD2. V shed 4 bases and J 0 bases; nucleotides not matched to a gene: 11. In germline, CDR1 is WSHSY, CDR2 SAAADI. The CDR3 length is 17 residues. For the CDR3, the DNA is TGCGCCAGCAGTGTACGGCCCCGCGGGGGGAGCTCCTACGAGCAGTACTTC. The encoded protein is CASSVRPRGGSSYEQYF.